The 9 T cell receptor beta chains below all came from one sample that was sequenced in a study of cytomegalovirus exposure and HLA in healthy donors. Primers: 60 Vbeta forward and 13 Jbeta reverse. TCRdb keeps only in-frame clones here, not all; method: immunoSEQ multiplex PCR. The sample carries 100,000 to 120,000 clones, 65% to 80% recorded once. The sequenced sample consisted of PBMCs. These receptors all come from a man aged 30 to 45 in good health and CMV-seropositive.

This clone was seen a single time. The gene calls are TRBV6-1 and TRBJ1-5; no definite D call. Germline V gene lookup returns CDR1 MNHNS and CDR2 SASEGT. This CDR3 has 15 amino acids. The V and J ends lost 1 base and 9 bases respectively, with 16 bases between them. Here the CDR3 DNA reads TGTGCCAGCAGTGAAGGTCTCGGCGGATCCACGCCCCAGCATTTT. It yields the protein CASSEGLGGSTPQHF.

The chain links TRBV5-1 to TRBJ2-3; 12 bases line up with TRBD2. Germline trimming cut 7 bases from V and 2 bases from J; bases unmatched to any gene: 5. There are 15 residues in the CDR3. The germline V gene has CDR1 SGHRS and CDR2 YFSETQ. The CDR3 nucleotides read TGCGCCAGCCGACTAGCGGGGGAGTCCACAGATACGCAGTATTTT. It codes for CASRLAGESTDTQYF.

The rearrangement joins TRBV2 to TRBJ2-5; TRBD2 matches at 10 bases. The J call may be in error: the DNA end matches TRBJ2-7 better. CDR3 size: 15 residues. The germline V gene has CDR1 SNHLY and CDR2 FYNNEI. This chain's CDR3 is CASSEASGGTYEQYF. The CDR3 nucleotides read TGTGCCAGCAGTGAAGCTAGCGGGGGGACCTACGAGCAGTACTTC.

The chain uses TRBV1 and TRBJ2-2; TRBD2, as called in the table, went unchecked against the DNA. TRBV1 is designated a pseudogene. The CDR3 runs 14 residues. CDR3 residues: CTSSFLTNPGELFF. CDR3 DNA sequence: TGCACCAGCAGCTTCCTCACTAACCCCGGGGAGCTGTTTTTT.

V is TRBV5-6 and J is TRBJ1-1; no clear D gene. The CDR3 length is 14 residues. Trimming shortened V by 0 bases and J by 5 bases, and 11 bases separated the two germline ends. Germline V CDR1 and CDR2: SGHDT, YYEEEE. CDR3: CASSLGLSGTEAFF. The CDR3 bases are TGTGCCAGCAGCTTGGGTTTATCGGGTACTGAAGCTTTCTTT.

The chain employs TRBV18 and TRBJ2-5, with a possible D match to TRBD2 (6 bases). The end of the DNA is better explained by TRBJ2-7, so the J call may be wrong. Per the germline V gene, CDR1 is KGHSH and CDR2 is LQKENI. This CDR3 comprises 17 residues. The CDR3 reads CASSQVVLAGSNYEQYF. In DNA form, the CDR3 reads TGTGCCAGCTCACAAGTCGTCTTGGCGGGGTCAAACTACGAGCAGTACTTC.

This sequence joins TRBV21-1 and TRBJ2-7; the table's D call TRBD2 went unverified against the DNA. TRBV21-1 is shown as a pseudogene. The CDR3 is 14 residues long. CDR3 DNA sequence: TGTGCCAGCAGCAAAGATGGCGGGGAGGAAGAGCAGTACTTC. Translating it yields CASSKDGGEEEQYF.

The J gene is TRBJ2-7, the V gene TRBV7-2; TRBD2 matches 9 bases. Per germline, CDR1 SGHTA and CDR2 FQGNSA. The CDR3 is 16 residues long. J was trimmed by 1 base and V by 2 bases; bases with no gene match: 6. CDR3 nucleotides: TGTGCCAGCAGCTTAATGGGCGGGGGGGCATCCTACGAGCAGTACTTC. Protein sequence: CASSLMGGGASYEQYF.

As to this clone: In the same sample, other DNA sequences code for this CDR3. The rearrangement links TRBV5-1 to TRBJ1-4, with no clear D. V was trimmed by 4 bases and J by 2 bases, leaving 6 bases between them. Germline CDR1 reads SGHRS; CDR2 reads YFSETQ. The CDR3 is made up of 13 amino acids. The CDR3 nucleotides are TGCGCCAGCAGCGAGGTTACTAATGAAAAACTGTTTTTT. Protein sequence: CASSEVTNEKLFF.